The next 23 T cell receptor beta chains were all read from a single sample in a study of shared clonotypes between healthy human individuals. This table comes from immunoSEQ multiplex PCR, and its TCRdb copy is limited to in-frame clones, with some not included. The sample has around 2,000,000 clones; around 96% are singletons. Only CD45RO-negative cells positively selected for CCR7 counted as naive CD8 cells, so terminally differentiated effector memory CD45RA+ cells were excluded. What was sequenced was naive CD8+ T cells sorted from blood. Source of these receptors: a young man in good health.

The chain employs TRBV2 and TRBJ2-7, with 9 bases lining up with TRBD1. J was trimmed by 6 bases and V by 4 bases; bases with no gene match: 13. Germline V gives CDR1 SNHLY, CDR2 FYNNEI. The length of the CDR3 is 16 residues. Written as DNA, the CDR3 is TGTGCCAGCAGTGGTACCCGCGACAGGGGGGGTATCGAGCAGTACTTC. Translating gives CASSGTRDRGGIEQYF.

This clone appeared a single time. The chain recombines TRBV11-2 with TRBJ2-5; D not certain. The germline V gene encodes CDR1 SGHAT and CDR2 FQNNGV. There are 14 residues in the CDR3. Trimming pared 2 bases from V and 5 bases from J, leaving 12 bases between. In DNA, the CDR3 is TGTGCCAGCAGCTTATCCCCAGGTCTGGAGACCCAGTACTTC. This sequence encodes CASSLSPGLETQYF.

V usage is TRBV6-5 and J usage is TRBJ2-1; 12 bases fit TRBD2. The CDR3 is 15 amino acids. Germline CDR1 and CDR2: MNHEY and SVGAGI. Unmatched junction bases numbered 9, after V lost 7 bases and J lost 8 bases. Here the CDR3 reads CASIRLAGVDDEQFF. In DNA, the CDR3 is TGTGCCAGCATCCGACTAGCGGGAGTAGACGATGAGCAGTTCTTC.

This CDR3 is CASSYRGDKETQYF. The CDR3 nucleotides read TGTGCCAGCAGCTACCGGGGCGATAAAGAGACCCAGTACTTC. V usage is TRBV13 and J usage is TRBJ2-5; D tentatively fits TRBD1 or TRBD2 (5 bases each). Germline V gives CDR1 PRHDT, CDR2 FYEKMQ (reference sequence). This CDR3 is built from 14 residues. Trimming removed 4 bases at V and 3 bases at J, with 12 bases between.

The rearrangement links TRBV13 to TRBJ2-7, with 12 bases matching TRBD2. The germline V gene encodes CDR1 PRHDT and CDR2 FYEKMQ (reference sequence). CDR3 length equals 15 residues. The junction had 6 bases not matched to a gene; V was cut back by 5 bases and J by 4 bases. CDR3 sequence: CASSPSGRAGYEQYF. Written as DNA, the CDR3 is TGTGCCAGCAGCCCTAGCGGGAGGGCCGGGTACGAGCAGTACTTC.

The chain links TRBV27 to TRBJ2-2, with 8 nucleotides matching TRBD2. CDR1 and CDR2 from the germline V gene are MNHEY and SMNVEV (reference sequence). The junction had 10 bases not matched to a gene; V was cut back by 1 base and J by 6 bases. This CDR3 is built from 17 residues. The CDR3 DNA follows: TGTGCCAGCAGTTTATATATGGGACTAGGAACCCCCGGGGAGCTGTTTTTT. Protein product: CASSLYMGLGTPGELFF.

The chain joins TRBV13 to TRBJ1-4; perhaps TRBD1 as D (6 bases). CDR1 and CDR2 (germline): PRHDT, FYEKMQ (reference sequence). The V and J ends lost 5 bases and 4 bases respectively, with 11 bases between them. This CDR3 spans 14 amino acids. CDR3 coding DNA: TGTGCCAGCAGCAAAGGACAGATTAATGAAAAACTGTTTTTT. Translated: CASSKGQINEKLFF.

This clone was seen only once. V gene TRBV5-8 combines with J gene TRBJ2-2, with D perhaps TRBD2 (5 bases). Germline-derived CDR1 and CDR2 are SGHTS and YDEGEE. The CDR3 spans 14 residues. V lost 2 bases and J 5 bases, leaving 10 bases between the germline ends. The DNA for the CDR3 is TGTGCCAGCAGCTTTTACCGAGGGACCGGGGAGCTGTTTTTT. Amino acids: CASSFYRGTGELFF. Full variable domain (rest looked up from reference TRBV5-8 and TRBJ2-2): EAGVTQSPTHLIKTRGQQATLRCSPISGHTSVYWYQQALGLGLQFLLWYDEGEERNRGNFPPRFSGRQFPNYSSELNVNALELEDSALYLCASSFYRGTGELFFGEGSRLTVL.

The rearrangement uses TRBV2 and TRBJ1-5, with D perhaps TRBD1 (5 bases). This CDR3 spans 14 amino acids. Germline V gives CDR1 SNHLY, CDR2 FYNNEI. V was shortened by 1 base and J by 9 bases, with 13 bases between the two germline ends. In DNA, the CDR3 is TGTGCCAGCAGTGAAGGGGCGGGGGAGCGGCCCCAGCATTTT. It encodes CASSEGAGERPQHF.

J is TRBJ2-2 and V is TRBV6-6; D not certain. Looked up from germline, CDR1 is MNHNY and CDR2 is SVGAGI (reference sequence). Trimming cost V 4 bases and J 8 bases, with 8 bases left between them. The CDR3 is 12 residues long. CDR3 protein: CASSLEGGELFF. CDR3 sequence (DNA): TGTGCCAGCAGTTTAGAAGGAGGGGAGCTGTTTTTT.

As DNA, the CDR3 is TGTGCCAGCAGCAGCAGGGGGCCGACTGGTGAAAAACTGTTTTTT. This codes for CASSSRGPTGEKLFF. This chain links TRBV7-9 with TRBJ1-4; 8 nucleotides line up with TRBD1. CDR3 length: 15 amino acids. Trimming at V came to 5 bases and at J to 7 bases, leaving 9 bases not matched to a gene. Germline CDR1 is SEHNR and CDR2 is FQNEAQ (reference sequence).

The gene calls are TRBV5-4 and TRBJ1-2; the match to TRBD1 covers 9 bases. The CDR3 length is 14 residues. Germline lookup yields CDR1 SGHNT and CDR2 YYREEE (reference sequence). Trimming removed 4 bases from V and 4 bases from J; junction bases left unmatched: 5. The CDR3 DNA follows: TGTGCCAGCAGCCCGGGACAGGGTACCTATGGCTACACCTTC. Translating it yields CASSPGQGTYGYTF.

The genes are TRBV13 and TRBJ2-1; 9 positions agree with TRBD2. J lost 3 bases, V lost 6 bases, and 9 bases had no gene match. The germline V gene encodes CDR1 PRHDT and CDR2 FYEKMQ (reference sequence). The CDR3 is 16 residues long. In DNA, the CDR3 is TGTGCCAGCAGTTCTGCCGGGACTAGCAACTACAATGAGCAGTTCTTC. This gives the protein CASSSAGTSNYNEQFF.

The CDR3 here is CASSLNSLRTNTEAFF. The CDR3 DNA reads as TGTGCCAGCAGCTTAAACAGCCTGCGGACGAACACTGAAGCTTTCTTT. The chain has TRBV13 and TRBJ1-1; D gene ambiguous. V was trimmed by 2 bases and J by 1 base, leaving 14 bases between them. The CDR3 is 16 amino acids. Germline V gene data show CDR1 as PRHDT and CDR2 as FYEKMQ (reference sequence).

The chain employs TRBV19 and TRBJ2-7, with TRBD2 as a possible D gene (5 bases). There are 12 residues in the CDR3. The V end was cut by 5 bases, the J end by 3 bases, with 8 bases between. The germline CDR1 and CDR2 sequences are LNHDA and SQIVND (reference sequence). CDR3 in amino acids: CASSAGLYEQYF. The CDR3 DNA is TGTGCCAGTAGTGCAGGACTCTACGAGCAGTACTTC.

The rearrangement links TRBV19 to TRBJ2-7; no clear D gene. The CDR3 loop spans 13 amino acids. Germline V gene data show CDR1 as LNHDA and CDR2 as SQIVND (reference sequence). Trimming pared 5 bases from V and 4 bases from J, leaving 12 bases between. As DNA, the CDR3 is TGTGCCAGTAGTCCCCAAGTTGGGTACGAGCAGTACTTC. Its translation: CASSPQVGYEQYF.

Of note for this clone: This specimen includes other DNA sequences encoding the same CDR3. The V call is TRBV6-5, the J call TRBJ2-5, with 8 bases matching TRBD2. Germline-derived CDR1 and CDR2 are MNHEY and SVGAGI. The length of the CDR3 is 12 residues. Losses at the gene ends were 5 bases for V and 5 bases for J; bases not matched to a gene: 1. This CDR3 is CASSPGGETQYF. In nucleotides, the CDR3 is TGTGCCAGCAGTCCGGGGGGGGAGACCCAGTACTTC.

This chain uses TRBV13 with TRBJ1-4, with a tentative D call TRBD1 (5 bases). Germline assignment: CDR1 PRHDT and CDR2 FYEKMQ (reference sequence). The CDR3 extends over 16 amino acids. Trimming pared 0 bases from V and 8 bases from J, leaving 16 bases between. This CDR3 is CASSLGGGRVEEKLFF. CDR3 in DNA: TGTGCCAGCAGCTTAGGCGGAGGCAGGGTGGAGGAAAAACTGTTTTTT.

The V call is TRBV4-1, the J call TRBJ2-7, with TRBD1 as a possible D gene (7 bases). In germline, CDR1 is MGHRA, CDR2 YSYEKL. The ends were cut back, 0 bases at V and 3 bases at J, with 15 bases in the middle. CDR3 size: 16 residues. CDR3 protein: CASSQDDRVGLYEQYF. The CDR3 DNA follows: TGCGCCAGCAGCCAAGATGACAGGGTGGGACTCTACGAGCAGTACTTC.

The chain employs TRBV7-2 and TRBJ2-7, with D tentatively TRBD1 (6 bases). CDR3 length equals 14 residues. The ends were cut back, 5 bases at V and 3 bases at J, with 14 bases in the middle. Germline values: CDR1 SGHTA, CDR2 FQGNSA. CDR3 in amino acids: CASSPPDRNYEQYF. The DNA for the CDR3 is TGTGCCAGCAGCCCCCCGGACAGAAACTACGAGCAGTACTTC.

This clone was detected only once. The V call is TRBV28, the J call TRBJ2-2; D is perhaps TRBD2 (5 bases). Germline V CDR1 and CDR2: MDHEN, SYDVKM. The CDR3 loop spans 17 amino acids. Trimming stripped 4 bases from V and 0 bases from J, with 15 bases between. The CDR3 coding sequence is TGTGCCAGCAGTTCCCCACGGGAAGGGCCGAACACCGGGGAGCTGTTTTTT. Translation gives CASSSPREGPNTGELFF.

The chain combines TRBV28 with TRBJ2-7, with TRBD1 matching over 12 bases. After removal of 6 bases from V and 3 bases from J, the junction contained 12 bases not matched to a gene. The germline CDR1 and CDR2 sequences are MDHEN and SYDVKM. The CDR3 loop spans 17 amino acids. CDR3 protein: CASSPSGGQGALYEQYF. The CDR3 nucleotides are TGTGCCAGCAGCCCAAGCGGGGGACAGGGGGCACTCTACGAGCAGTACTTC.

As regards this clone: This sample also contains other DNA sequences that code for the same CDR3. The genes are TRBV9 and TRBJ2-7, with D maybe TRBD1 (6 bases). This CDR3 comprises 14 residues. CDR1 and CDR2 from the germline V gene are SGDLS and YYNGEE. V was cut by 0 bases and J by 4 bases, with 11 bases left in between. The CDR3 is CASSVEDSPYEQYF. The CDR3 DNA reads as TGTGCCAGCAGCGTAGAGGACAGTCCATACGAGCAGTACTTC.